This T cell receptor (beta chain) was found in a study of blood T cell repertoires in COVID-19. Germline V lookup: CDR1 DFQATT, CDR2 SNEGSKA (reference sequence). The CDR3 consists of 11 residues. With 3 bases removed from V and 9 bases from J, the gap between germline ends came to 12 bases. Data came from immunoSEQ multiplex PCR; TCRdb stores just in-frame clones and leaves some out. The table records fewer than 200,000 clones, roughly nine tenths of them present only once. Material: peripheral blood. This clonotype was sampled from an older man with active or convalescent COVID-19. The chain has TRBV20-1 and TRBJ2-7; D not certain. CDR3: CSARGPSWQYF. CDR3 coding DNA: TGCAGTGCTAGGGGCCCCAGTTGGCAGTACTTC.